This T cell receptor beta chain emerged from a study of cytomegalovirus exposure and HLA in healthy donors. Turning to the study itself: Unique TCRs numbering some 80 million, obtained from HLA-typed donors, made up an early data release. Study-wide results and limits: Within an earlier analysis, most TCR beta V segments proved productive either about 90% or about 30% of the time. The authors later linked a missense DCLRE1C variant to TCR beta V- and J-gene trimming.

Germline CDR1 reads SGHAT; CDR2 reads FQNNGV. Trimming cost V 5 bases and J 2 bases, with 15 bases left between them. This CDR3 is 15 amino acids long. About this clone itself: Its antigen is unidentified.

Primers: 60 Vbeta forward and 13 Jbeta reverse. TCRdb's copy holds only in-frame clones and misses some; the assay was immunoSEQ multiplex PCR. The sample gives approximately 170,000 clones, 65% to 70% of which show up once; roughly 4.4% is in the top ten. The sequence was obtained from a woman aged 18-35 years in good health and CMV-seropositive. Sequencing was done on a sample of PBMCs. The V call is TRBV11-2, the J call TRBJ1-2, with a possible D match to TRBD1 (6 bases). The CDR3 sequence: CASSGGRGVNYGYTF. CDR3 sequence (DNA): TGTGCCAGCAGCGGCGGGAGGGGGGTAAACTATGGCTACACCTTC. Filled out from reference TRBV11-2 and TRBJ1-2, the complete variable domain reads EAGVAQSPRYKIIEKRQSVAFWCNPISGHATLYWYQQILGQGPKLLIQFQNNGVVDDSQLPKDRFSAERLKGVDSTLKIQPAKLEDSAVYLCASSGGRGVNYGYTFGSGTRLTVV.